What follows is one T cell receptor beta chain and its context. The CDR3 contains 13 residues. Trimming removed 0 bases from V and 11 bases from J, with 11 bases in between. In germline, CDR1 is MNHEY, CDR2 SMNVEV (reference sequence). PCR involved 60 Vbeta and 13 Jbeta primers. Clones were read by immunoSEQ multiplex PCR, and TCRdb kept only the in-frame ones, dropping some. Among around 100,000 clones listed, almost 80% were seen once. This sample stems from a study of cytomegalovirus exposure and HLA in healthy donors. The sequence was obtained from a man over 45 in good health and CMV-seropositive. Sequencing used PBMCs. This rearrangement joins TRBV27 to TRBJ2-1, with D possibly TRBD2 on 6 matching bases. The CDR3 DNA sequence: TGTGCCAGCAGTTTATCGGGACTGGTCCAGCAGTTCTTC. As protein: CASSLSGLVQQFF.